A single sample gave rise to the 12 T cell receptor beta chains below, sequenced in a study of technical replicates of blood from a few donors. The data were produced by immunoSEQ multiplex PCR, yet TCRdb's version contains in-frame clones alone and is incomplete. This sample has some 66,000 clones; approximately 87% occur once, and the top ten carry approximately 4.4%. Material for sequencing was PBMCs. The receptors originated from a human donor in good health. Some clones in this sample may be carry-over from other donors' samples.

This clone was counted once. CDR3 DNA: TGCGCCAGCAGCCCCCGGAGGGAGAGCTTTCGGGGGAACACTGAAGCTTTCTTT. This translates into CASSPRRESFRGNTEAFF. The chain links TRBV4-3 to TRBJ1-1; D is ambiguous. The V end was cut by 4 bases, the J end by 1 base, with 22 bases between. Germline lookup yields CDR1 LGHNA and CDR2 YSLEER. The CDR3 spans 18 residues.

The chain employs TRBV25-1 and TRBJ1-3, with D possibly being TRBD1 (6 bases). This CDR3 has 15 amino acids. Germline CDR1 reads MGHDK; CDR2 reads SYGVNS. V shed 3 bases and J shed 3 bases, with 12 bases lying between them. Here the CDR3 DNA reads TGTGCCAGCAGTGACCCCAGGGGCCGTGGAAACACCATATATTTT. This gives the protein CASSDPRGRGNTIYF.

The rearrangement uses TRBV27 and TRBJ2-7; tentative D call: TRBD1 (5 bases). Germline assignment: CDR1 MNHEY and CDR2 SMNVEV (reference sequence). Trimming pared 1 base from V and 1 base from J, leaving 14 bases between. CDR3 length: 16 residues. The CDR3 DNA sequence: TGTGCCAGCAGTTTATATCAGGGCGGATGGTCCTACGAGCAGTACTTC. Translated: CASSLYQGGWSYEQYF.

The chain recombines TRBV4-1 with TRBJ1-2; a possible D gene is TRBD1 (5 bases). There are 15 residues in the CDR3. Trimming shortened V by 0 bases and J by 2 bases, and 10 bases separated the two germline ends. Per the germline V gene, CDR1 is MGHRA and CDR2 is YSYEKL. The CDR3 nucleotides read TGCGCCAGCAGCCAAGATCGTTACAGGAACTATGGCTACACCTTC. Translated, it gives CASSQDRYRNYGYTF.

The genes are TRBV19 and TRBJ1-1, with D maybe TRBD1 (5 bases). The CDR3 length is 14 residues. CDR1 and CDR2 from the germline V gene are LNHDA and SQIVND (reference sequence). V lost 9 bases and J lost 6, with 20 bases in between. CDR3 nucleotide sequence: TGTGCCAGCGAACGGGGGAGGTTCTATTCTGAAGCTTTCTTT. Translated, it gives CASERGRFYSEAFF.

The genes are TRBV10-3 and TRBJ2-7, with 12 bases lining up with TRBD1. J gave up 6 bases and V 2 bases, and 2 bases lay outside the gene matches. The CDR3 totals 14 residues. Germline CDR1 is ENHRY and CDR2 is SYGVKD. The DNA for the CDR3 is TGTGCCATCAGTGAGGGGACAGGGGGCCTCGAGCAGTACTTC. Amino acid sequence: CAISEGTGGLEQYF.

The chain carries TRBV6-5 and TRBJ2-7; D remains unclear. CDR3 length: 11 amino acids. Trimming cost V 8 bases and J 11 bases, with 16 bases left between them. Germline V gene lookup returns CDR1 MNHEY and CDR2 SVGAGI. The CDR3 loop reads CASWFIGTEYF. The CDR3 nucleotides are TGTGCCAGCTGGTTCATAGGAACAGAGTACTTC.

This sequence joins TRBV7-9 and TRBJ1-1, with D uncertain. The CDR3 covers 12 residues. V gave up 6 bases and J gave up 3 bases, with 8 bases separating them. Germline lookup yields CDR1 SEHNR and CDR2 FQNEAQ (reference sequence). CDR3 nucleotides: TGTGCCAGCAGACTAATGGACACTGAAGCTTTCTTT. It yields the protein CASRLMDTEAFF.

The chain has TRBV7-7 and TRBJ1-5; 7 nucleotides align to TRBD1. The CDR3 has 15 residues. The ends lost 2 bases at V and 1 base at J; junction bases unmatched: 2. From germline, CDR1 is SSHAT and CDR2 FNYEAQ (reference sequence). Written as DNA, the CDR3 is TGTGCCAGCAGCTTACAGGGGGGAAGCAATCAGCCCCAGCATTTT. Its translation: CASSLQGGSNQPQHF. Complete variable domain (other parts from reference TRBV7-7 and TRBJ1-5): GAGVSQSPRYKVTKRGQDVTLRCDPISSHATLYWYQQALGQGPEFLTYFNYEAQPDKSGLPSDRFSAERPEGSISTLTIQRTEQRDSAMYRCASSLQGGSNQPQHFGDGTRLSIL.

The V gene is TRBV7-2, the J gene TRBJ1-3; D unclear. V was cut by 1 base and J by 2 bases, with 6 bases left in between. CDR3 length: 14 amino acids. Germline-derived CDR1 and CDR2 are SGHTA and FQGNSA. The CDR3 DNA reads TGTGCCAGCAGCTTAGTTCCCACTGGAAACACCATATATTTT. This codes for CASSLVPTGNTIYF.

The V and J genes are TRBV5-1 and TRBJ2-7, with 7 positions matching TRBD1. There are 16 residues in the CDR3. In germline, CDR1 is SGHRS, CDR2 YFSETQ. The V and J ends lost 1 base and 1 base, in that order; junction bases with no gene match: 8. CDR3 loop: CASSLFLGDSSYEQYF. DNA of the CDR3: TGCGCCAGCAGCTTGTTTCTTGGGGACAGTTCCTACGAGCAGTACTTC. The variable domain in full, completed from reference TRBV5-1 and TRBJ2-7, reads KAGVTQTPRYLIKTRGQQVTLSCSPISGHRSVSWYQQTPGQGLQFLFEYFSETQRNKGNFPGRFSGRQFSNSRSEMNVSTLELGDSALYLCASSLFLGDSSYEQYFGPGTRLTVT.

The genes are TRBV7-9 and TRBJ2-2, with D tentatively TRBD1 (7 bases). Germline CDR1 is SEHNR and CDR2 is FQNEAQ (reference sequence). The length of the CDR3 is 15 residues. The V gene lost 8 bases and the J gene lost 0 bases, with 13 bases spanning the gap. The CDR3 loop is CASSGGPSNTGELFF. The CDR3 DNA reads TGTGCCAGCTCAGGGGGGCCCTCGAACACCGGGGAGCTGTTTTTT.